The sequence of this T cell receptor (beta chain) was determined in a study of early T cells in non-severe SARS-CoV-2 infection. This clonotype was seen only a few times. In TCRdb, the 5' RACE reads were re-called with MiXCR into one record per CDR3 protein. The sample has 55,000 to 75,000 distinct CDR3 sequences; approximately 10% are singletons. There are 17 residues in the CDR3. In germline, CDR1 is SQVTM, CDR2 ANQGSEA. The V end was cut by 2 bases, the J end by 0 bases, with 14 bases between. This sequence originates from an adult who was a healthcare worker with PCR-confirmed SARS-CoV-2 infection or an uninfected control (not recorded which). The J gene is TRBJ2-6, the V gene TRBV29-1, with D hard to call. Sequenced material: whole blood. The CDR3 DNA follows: TGCAGCGTTGAATTTCCTCCCGGTCTCTCTGGGGCCAACGTCCTGACTTTC. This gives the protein CSVEFPPGLSGANVLTF.